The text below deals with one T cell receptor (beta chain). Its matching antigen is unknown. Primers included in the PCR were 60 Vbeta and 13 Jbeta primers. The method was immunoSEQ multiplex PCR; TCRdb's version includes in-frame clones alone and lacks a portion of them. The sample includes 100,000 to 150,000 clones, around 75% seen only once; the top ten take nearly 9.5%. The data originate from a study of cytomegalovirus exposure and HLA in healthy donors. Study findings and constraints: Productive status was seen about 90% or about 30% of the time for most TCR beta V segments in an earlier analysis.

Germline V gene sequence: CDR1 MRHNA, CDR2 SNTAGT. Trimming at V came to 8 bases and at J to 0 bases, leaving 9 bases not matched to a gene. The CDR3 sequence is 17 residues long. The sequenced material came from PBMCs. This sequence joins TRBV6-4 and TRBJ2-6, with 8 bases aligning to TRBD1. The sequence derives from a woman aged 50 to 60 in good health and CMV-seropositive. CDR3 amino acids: CASGGTGEPSGANVLTF. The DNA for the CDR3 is TGTGCCAGCGGGGGGACAGGCGAACCCTCTGGGGCCAACGTCCTGACTTTC.